This T cell receptor (beta chain) was recovered during a study of CD8 T cells in ankylosing spondylitis (dated by TCRdb to 2015 to 2018). The study in broad terms: T cell receptor beta repertoires were profiled in healthy donors and ankylosing spondylitis patients so that disease-linked TCR variants could be found. The full study cohort was made up of roughly 25 ankylosing spondylitis patients and over 90 healthy donors. Peripheral blood was sampled, and synovial fluid was also collected from ankylosing spondylitis patients.

Germline trimming: 0 bases from V, 4 bases from J; junction bases outside gene matches: 5. From its cysteine to its phenylalanine, the CDR3 spans 16 amino acids. The DNA shown is the 48-base CDR3, in frame from base 1. CDR1 is given as SQVTM and CDR2 as ANQGSEA, both from the germline V gene. TCRdb shows the sequencer as Illumina HiSeq 2500. Quantitative 5'-RACE with molecular barcodes was the method used to prepare the TCR beta libraries. The study's processing was this. A new computational method, built on a probabilistic model of VDJ rearrangement, was used to identify disease-linked TCR variants. The public reads were reprocessed in TCRdb via fastp at Q25 and MiXCR, keeping in-frame beta chains. Every distinct CDR3 protein forms one entry, paired with its most common genes and DNA. TCRdb, not the original authors, processed these V and J calls. The sample has about 480,000 distinct CDR3 sequences on record, 17% of them singletons. The ten largest clones add up to approximately 1% of the sample.

Summary of the overall study and its limitations: A CD8+ phenotype was shown by the disease-linked clones, which were found at relatively low frequencies in peripheral blood. The disease-linked clones were reported as significantly enriched in matched synovial fluid samples from ankylosing spondylitis patients. A TCR beta motif of about 8 highly homologous amino acid variants appeared characteristic of blood from ankylosing spondylitis patients. Some motif variants were previously reported in synovial fluid and blood of reactive arthritis patients, suggesting common disease-initiation mechanisms.

The table lists this clonotype with many counts. Its target antigen remains unknown. No quality values exist for individual bases; no much larger clone is one base distant. This receptor was taken from a male donor with ankylosing spondylitis. The sequence is built from TRBV29-1 and TRBJ2-1, with TRBD2 identical over 11 junction bases. The source material was blood, either unsorted or a sorted T cell fraction (not recorded which). CDR3 sequence: CSVEDSLAGEYNEQFF. The base sequence is TGCAGCGTTGAAGATTCACTAGCGGGGGAGTACAATGAGCAGTTCTTC.